What follows are 5 T cell receptor beta chains derived from one specimen sequenced in a study of blood T cell repertoires in COVID-19. This table comes from immunoSEQ multiplex PCR, and its TCRdb copy is limited to in-frame clones, with some not included. The repertoire holds 150,000 to 160,000 clones, with 75% to 85% as singletons. Material for sequencing was peripheral blood. The origin of the receptors is a woman between 45 and 65 years old with acute or convalescent COVID-19.

The chain employs TRBV5-1 and TRBJ2-2; TRBD2 might be the D (6 bases). CDR1 is SGHRS and CDR2 is YFSETQ in the germline V gene. CDR3 length: 16 residues. V dropped 5 bases and J dropped 5 bases, with 19 bases sitting between them. CDR3 in DNA: TGCGCCAGCAGACTAGTTCCGGTCGCGGGAACCGGGGAGCTGTTTTTT. Translated: CASRLVPVAGTGELFF.

The J gene is TRBJ2-1, the V gene TRBV6-2 or TRBV6-3; 8 bases agree with TRBD2. Germline V gene data show CDR1 as MNHEY and CDR2 as SVGEGT. The CDR3 spans 15 residues. Trimming took 0 bases from V and 6 from J; bases not matched to a gene: 4. In nucleotides, the CDR3 is TGTGCCAGCAGTTACTCATCCAGCGGGAGCAATGAGCAGTTCTTC. It specifies CASSYSSSGSNEQFF.

J is TRBJ1-6 and V is TRBV27; 7 nucleotides align to TRBD1. After removal of 2 bases from V and 2 bases from J, the junction contained 3 bases not matched to a gene. This CDR3 comprises 16 residues. CDR1 is MNHEY and CDR2 is SMNVEV in the germline V gene (reference sequence). In nucleotides, the CDR3 is TGTGCCAGCAGTTTAAAACAGGGGACCTATAATTCACCCCTCCACTTT. Its translation is CASSLKQGTYNSPLHF.

The chain uses TRBV2 and TRBJ1-6; 11 bases are a match to TRBD1. CDR3 length: 14 amino acids. Germline CDR1 and CDR2: SNHLY and FYNNEI. Trimming cost V 5 bases and J 10 bases; bases outside gene matches: 4. The CDR3 DNA is TGTGCCAGCAGTTCGGGACAGGGGGAATCACCCCTCCACTTT. This sequence encodes CASSSGQGESPLHF.

This clone appeared once. The J gene is TRBJ2-7, the V gene TRBV6-5; 9 positions agree with TRBD1. The CDR3 runs to 14 residues. CDR1 and CDR2 from the germline V gene are MNHEY and SVGAGI. V lost 2 bases and J lost 7; bases outside the gene matches: 6. CDR3 sequence (DNA): TGTGCCAGCAGTTACCTCACAGGGGGCTGGGAGCAGTACTTC. It translates to CASSYLTGGWEQYF.